This record concerns one TCR beta chain sequence. The antigen remains unidentified. The CDR3 spans 14 residues. Germline-derived CDR1 and CDR2 are ENHRY and SYGVKD. Trimming took 10 bases from V and 0 from J, leaving 13 bases between them. The sample belongs to a study of PD-1 blockade in classical Hodgkin lymphoma. Across the whole study: Patients were dosed intravenously with nivolumab at 3 mg/kg every 2 weeks. Points from the study as a whole: By cycle point C4D1, TCR diversity had risen significantly in CD4+ cells (but not CD8+ cells). Healthy donors reportedly exceeded newly diagnosed patients in baseline TCR diversity.

Measured with immunoSEQ multiplex PCR; TCRdb has only the in-frame clones, and not every one. The data show approximately 90,000 clones, with 65% to 85% seen just once and approximately 15% held by the top ten. Time point noted: cycle 4 day 1 (C4D1), after 6 weeks of nivolumab. Brentuximab vedotin exposure varied, and every patient relapsed after autologous stem cell transplantation. The sequencing here drew on peripheral blood mononuclear cells (PBMCs), taken before the fourth cycle of nivolumab. This receptor was identified in a human donor with classical Hodgkin lymphoma. This rearrangement joins TRBV10-3 to TRBJ2-1, with D tentatively TRBD1 (5 bases). The CDR3 bases are TGTGCCACCCAGGACAAGAGCTCCTACAATGAGCAGTTCTTC. Translation: CATQDKSSYNEQFF.